These 29 T cell receptor beta chains originate from one sample sequenced in a study of cytomegalovirus exposure and HLA in healthy donors. The protocol was immunoSEQ multiplex PCR, while the TCRdb copy is restricted to in-frame clones and leaves out a portion. Of some 150,000 clones listed, 89% were seen once; the top ten hold roughly 9.3%. Sequenced material: PBMCs. The receptors shown here come from a woman aged 18-30 years in good health and CMV-seropositive.

The chain couples TRBV2 to TRBJ2-3, with 9 bases fitting TRBD1. V lost 8 bases to trimming and J lost 0 bases; unmatched junction nucleotides: 6. Germline V gene data show CDR1 as SNHLY and CDR2 as FYNNEI. The CDR3 is 15 residues long. The CDR3: CASLGQGVSTDTQYF. The CDR3 nucleotides are TGTGCCAGCCTGGGACAGGGTGTCAGCACAGATACGCAGTATTTT.

V is TRBV5-1 and J is TRBJ2-5, with 12 bases lining up with TRBD2. V lost 6 bases, J lost 3 bases, and 3 bases stayed unmatched. The V gene's germline CDR1 is SGHRS and CDR2 YFSETQ. CDR3 length: 14 amino acids. Here the CDR3 reads CASKTSGGEETQYF. CDR3 sequence (DNA): TGCGCCAGCAAGACTAGCGGGGGAGAAGAGACCCAGTACTTC.

This rearrangement joins TRBV9 to TRBJ2-7, with D maybe TRBD2 (7 bases). The CDR3 contains 14 residues. The germline gives CDR1 SGDLS, CDR2 YYNGEE. V was cut by 0 bases and J by 5 bases, with 12 bases left in between. CDR3 in DNA: TGTGCCAGCAGCGTAGAGGGAGGGGGGAACGAGCAGTACTTC. It translates to CASSVEGGGNEQYF.

The genes are TRBV30 and TRBJ1-2, with 12 bases lining up with TRBD1. CDR3 size: 15 residues. V gave up 3 bases and J gave up 2 bases; unmatched junction bases: 4. Germline CDR1 and CDR2: GTSNPN and SVGIG (reference sequence). The CDR3 sequence: CAWRGQGARNYGYTF. The CDR3 DNA sequence: TGTGCCTGGAGGGGACAGGGGGCGCGGAACTATGGCTACACCTTC. The complete variable domain, with remaining parts taken from reference TRBV30 and TRBJ1-2, reads SQTIHQWPATLVQPVGSPLSLECTVEGTSNPNLYWYRQAAGRGLQLLFYSVGIGQISSEVPQNLSASRPQDRQFILSSKKLLLSDSGFYLCAWRGQGARNYGYTFGSGTRLTVV.

The gene calls are TRBV29-1 and TRBJ1-3; maybe TRBD1 (5 bases). Between the trimmed V and J ends, which lost 7 bases and 4 bases, there was a span of 17 bases. Germline V lookup: CDR1 SQVTM, CDR2 ANQGSEA. The CDR3 consists of 14 residues. CDR3 coding DNA: TGCAGCGCCACGGGGGGGATTGGAGGAAACACCATATATTTT. Translation gives CSATGGIGGNTIYF.

This chain uses TRBV28 with TRBJ1-3; TRBD1 aligns across 9 bases. The CDR3 has 16 amino acids. Trimming cost V 1 base and J 4 bases; bases outside gene matches: 5. Germline loops: CDR1 MDHEN, CDR2 SYDVKM. The CDR3 is CASSLLGQGRGNTIYF. CDR3 coding DNA: TGTGCCAGCAGTTTATTGGGACAGGGCCGGGGAAACACCATATATTTT.

The chain recombines TRBV28 with TRBJ1-2, with 8 nucleotides matching TRBD1. Trimming removed 3 bases from V and 4 bases from J; junction bases left unmatched: 10. Per the germline V gene, CDR1 is MDHEN and CDR2 is SYDVKM. This CDR3 is 16 amino acids long. Written as DNA, the CDR3 is TGTGCCAGCAGTTTGGTCGGGACAGGTGCGGCCTATGGCTACACCTTC. It is translated as CASSLVGTGAAYGYTF.

V usage is TRBV2 and J usage is TRBJ1-1, with 7 positions matching TRBD1. The CDR3 covers 13 residues. The V gene's germline CDR1 is SNHLY and CDR2 FYNNEI. V shed 8 bases and J 0 bases; nucleotides not matched to a gene: 3. The CDR3 loop is CASLTGLNTEAFF. CDR3 nucleotides: TGTGCCAGCCTGACAGGGTTGAACACTGAAGCTTTCTTT.

V and J are TRBV6-1 and TRBJ1-2, with D tentatively TRBD1 (5 bases). Trimming left V 1 base short and J 2 bases short, with 14 bases between. CDR3 length: 16 amino acids. Germline CDR1 is MNHNS and CDR2 is SASEGT. The CDR3 loop is CASSEGMGLWNYGYTF. CDR3 in DNA: TGTGCCAGCAGTGAAGGGATGGGGCTCTGGAACTATGGCTACACCTTC.

The V gene is TRBV4-1, the J gene TRBJ1-6; 7 bases align to TRBD1. V shed 2 bases, J shed 4 bases, and the junction held 8 bases outside the gene matches. The CDR3 sequence is 17 residues long. Germline values: CDR1 MGHRA, CDR2 YSYEKL. The CDR3 sequence: CASSQILTGEYNSPLHF. The CDR3 DNA reads as TGCGCCAGCAGCCAAATCCTTACAGGGGAATATAATTCACCCCTCCACTTT.

V is TRBV21-1 and J is TRBJ2-3; TRBD1, the table's D call, was not compared with the DNA. TRBV21-1 corresponds to a pseudogene. The CDR3 runs 17 residues. This chain's CDR3 is CASSTGEGTASTDTQYF. The CDR3 nucleotides are TGTGCCAGCAGCACAGGCGAGGGGACAGCTAGCACAGATACGCAGTATTTT.

The chain uses TRBV28 and TRBJ1-5; 8 bases are a match to TRBD1. This CDR3 is 15 amino acids long. Germline assignment: CDR1 MDHEN and CDR2 SYDVKM. The trim removed 8 bases at V and 4 bases at J, leaving 10 bases unmatched. This CDR3 is CASLVRDRTNQPQHF. Here the CDR3 DNA reads TGTGCCAGCTTGGTCCGGGACAGGACTAATCAGCCCCAGCATTTT.

The chain is built from TRBV6-5 and TRBJ1-5; no firm D call. Trimming shortened V by 7 bases and J by 4 bases, and 17 bases separated the two germline ends. The CDR3 is 15 residues long. Germline V gene sequence: CDR1 MNHEY, CDR2 SVGAGI. The CDR3 here is CASKTRRGSNQPQHF. The CDR3 nucleotides are TGTGCCAGCAAGACTAGGCGCGGATCGAATCAGCCCCAGCATTTT.

The chain combines TRBV5-8 with TRBJ1-2; D unclear. CDR3 length: 12 amino acids. V was clipped by 2 bases and J by 3 bases, with 5 bases between them. Germline CDR1 is SGHTS and CDR2 is YDEGEE. The CDR3 region is CASSFLHYGYTF. CDR3 nucleotide sequence: TGTGCCAGCAGCTTTCTACACTATGGCTACACCTTC.

Worth noting for this clone: Other DNA sequences from this sample encode an identical CDR3 as well. The chain uses TRBV30 and TRBJ2-7, with 9 positions matching TRBD2. Trimming removed 4 bases from V and 4 bases from J; junction bases left unmatched: 8. The germline V gene encodes CDR1 GTSNPN and CDR2 SVGIG (reference sequence). CDR3 size: 14 residues. CDR3 in DNA: TGTGCCTGGACCCGGGGGCGGGGGGGGTACGAGCAGTACTTC. This encodes CAWTRGRGGYEQYF.

The chain recombines TRBV6-4 with TRBJ2-3; the D gene is possibly TRBD2 (6 bases). Per the germline V gene, CDR1 is MRHNA and CDR2 is SNTAGT. Trimming pared 3 bases from V and 1 base from J, leaving 11 bases between. There are 15 residues in the CDR3. This chain's CDR3 is CASSESGFGTDTQYF. The CDR3 bases are TGTGCCAGCAGTGAAAGCGGGTTTGGCACAGATACGCAGTATTTT.

This chain links TRBV21-1 with TRBJ2-7; TRBD2, the D gene given by the table, was not confirmed from the DNA. TRBV21-1 is an annotated pseudogene. CDR3 size: 13 residues. The CDR3 here is CASSPRFGYEQYF. The CDR3 DNA sequence: TGTGCCAGCAGCCCTCGATTCGGGTACGAGCAGTACTTC.

The chain uses TRBV27 and TRBJ1-5, with D hard to call. The V end was cut by 0 bases, the J end by 4 bases, with 13 bases between. CDR1 is MNHEY and CDR2 is SMNVEV in the germline V gene (reference sequence). The CDR3 length is 16 residues. The CDR3 DNA follows: TGTGCCAGCAGTTTATCCGGTTTGAACTTGAATCAGCCCCAGCATTTT. It codes for CASSLSGLNLNQPQHF.

This chain joins TRBV29-1 and TRBJ1-2; 7 bases fit TRBD1. V trimming: 2 bases; J trimming: 6 bases; junction bases outside the gene matches: 6. Per the germline V gene, CDR1 is SQVTM and CDR2 is ANQGSEA. The CDR3 has 13 residues. The CDR3 bases are TGCAGCGTTGAAAAGGGGACAGAGCATGGCTACACCTTC. It yields the protein CSVEKGTEHGYTF.

The chain couples TRBV6-6 to TRBJ2-5; possible D gene TRBD2, 5 bases. CDR1 MNHNY and CDR2 SVGAGI come from the germline V gene (reference sequence). Trimming pared 1 base from V and 0 bases from J, leaving 6 bases between. The CDR3 is 14 amino acids. CDR3 in DNA: TGTGCCAGCAGTTACTTAGCGTACCAAGAGACCCAGTACTTC. Its protein product is CASSYLAYQETQYF.

This rearrangement joins TRBV7-9 to TRBJ2-3, with TRBD2 identical over 7 bases. V shed 8 bases, J shed 0 bases, and the junction held 8 bases outside the gene matches. The length of the CDR3 is 15 residues. CDR1 SEHNR and CDR2 FQNEAQ come from the germline V gene (reference sequence). The CDR3 DNA follows: TGTGCCAGCGTCCCAATGGGGGGGAGCACAGATACGCAGTATTTT. This encodes CASVPMGGSTDTQYF. The full variable domain, completed using reference TRBV7-9 and TRBJ2-3, is DTGVSQNPRHKITKRGQNVTFRCDPISEHNRLYWYRQTLGQGPEFLTYFQNEAQLEKSRLLSDRFSAERPKGSFSTLEIQRTEQGDSAMYLCASVPMGGSTDTQYFGPGTRLTVL.

This clone was counted once. The genes are TRBV30 and TRBJ1-1; 7 bases fit TRBD1. V shed 5 bases, J shed 1 base, and the junction held 7 bases outside the gene matches. Germline V gives CDR1 GTSNPN, CDR2 SVGIG (reference sequence). The CDR3 totals 14 residues. The CDR3: CAWQGGTGNTEAFF. In nucleotides, the CDR3 is TGTGCCTGGCAGGGGGGCACCGGGAACACTGAAGCTTTCTTT.

The V and J genes are TRBV27 and TRBJ2-7, with 9 bases fitting TRBD1. Looked up from germline, CDR1 is MNHEY and CDR2 is SMNVEV (reference sequence). With V trimmed by 3 bases and J by 6 bases, 3 bases remained unmatched. The CDR3 covers 13 residues. The CDR3 DNA sequence: TGTGCCAGCAGTTTGGGACAGGGTATCGAGCAGTACTTC. Amino acid sequence: CASSLGQGIEQYF.

This chain links TRBV10-1 with TRBJ2-7; 13 positions match TRBD2. J gave up 3 bases and V 6 bases, and 5 bases lay outside the gene matches. This CDR3 has 15 residues. Germline CDR1 reads WNHNN; CDR2 reads SYGVQD (reference sequence). CDR3 loop: CASSPGLAGFYEQYF. For the CDR3, the DNA is TGCGCCAGCAGCCCGGGACTAGCGGGATTCTACGAGCAGTACTTC.

This clone was found once. V is TRBV19 and J is TRBJ2-1; maybe TRBD2 (6 bases). The CDR3 spans 14 residues. With 3 bases removed from V and 3 bases from J, the gap between germline ends came to 9 bases. Germline loops: CDR1 LNHDA, CDR2 SQIVND (reference sequence). CDR3 protein: CASSIRTIYNEQFF. For the CDR3, the DNA is TGTGCCAGTAGTATTCGGACTATCTACAATGAGCAGTTCTTC.

This chain connects TRBV10-3 to TRBJ2-5; TRBD2 is a possible D gene (6 bases). Germline-derived CDR1 and CDR2 are ENHRY and SYGVKD. Trimming cost V 0 bases and J 5 bases, with 19 bases left between them. CDR3 length equals 17 residues. CDR3 in amino acids: CAISESTLRGGRETQYF. CDR3 DNA sequence: TGTGCCATCAGTGAGTCGACATTGCGGGGAGGCCGTGAGACCCAGTACTTC.

The V call is TRBV27, the J call TRBJ2-7; 9 bases fit TRBD1. The V and J ends lost 8 bases and 6 bases, in that order; junction bases with no gene match: 14. The CDR3 is made up of 15 amino acids. CDR1 MNHEY and CDR2 SMNVEV come from the germline V gene (reference sequence). The CDR3 nucleotides read TGTGCCAGCCGAACCGCCGGGACAGGGACTGGCGAGCAGTACTTC. It codes for CASRTAGTGTGEQYF.

The chain links TRBV9 to TRBJ2-3; TRBD2 matches at 8 bases. CDR3 size: 17 residues. V lost 7 bases, J lost 6 bases, and 19 bases stayed unmatched. From germline, CDR1 is SGDLS and CDR2 YYNGEE. The CDR3 here is CASSPGVGGARWDTQYF. The CDR3 DNA is TGTGCCAGCTCCCCGGGGGTCGGGGGGGCACGTTGGGATACGCAGTATTTT.

The CDR3 spells CASSEVDRVNTEAFF. The CDR3 DNA reads TGTGCCAGCAGTGAAGTTGACAGGGTGAACACTGAAGCTTTCTTT. The genes are TRBV25-1 and TRBJ1-1, with 7 bases lining up with TRBD1. V shed 2 bases, J shed 0 bases, and the junction held 3 bases outside the gene matches. Per the germline V gene, CDR1 is MGHDK and CDR2 is SYGVNS. The CDR3 consists of 15 residues.